One T cell receptor beta chain is described in this entry. This same CDR3 is encoded by further DNA sequences in the sample. The data belong to a study of blood T cell repertoires in COVID-19. Germline CDR1 MNHEY, CDR2 SVGAGI. The CDR3 is 13 residues long. The V segment lost 6 bases and the J segment 7 bases; nucleotides outside the gene matches: 1. The protocol was immunoSEQ multiplex PCR, while the TCRdb copy is restricted to in-frame clones and leaves out a portion. The repertoire holds tens of thousands of clones, 75% to 90% seen once, with around a sixth in the top ten. The V call is TRBV6-5, the J call TRBJ1-6; 9 nucleotides align to TRBD1. Sample: peripheral blood. This sequence originates from a woman aged 80 or older with acute or convalescent COVID-19. In DNA, the CDR3 is TGTGCCAGCAGGGGACAGGGAAATTCACCCCTCCACTTT. This gives the protein CASRGQGNSPLHF.